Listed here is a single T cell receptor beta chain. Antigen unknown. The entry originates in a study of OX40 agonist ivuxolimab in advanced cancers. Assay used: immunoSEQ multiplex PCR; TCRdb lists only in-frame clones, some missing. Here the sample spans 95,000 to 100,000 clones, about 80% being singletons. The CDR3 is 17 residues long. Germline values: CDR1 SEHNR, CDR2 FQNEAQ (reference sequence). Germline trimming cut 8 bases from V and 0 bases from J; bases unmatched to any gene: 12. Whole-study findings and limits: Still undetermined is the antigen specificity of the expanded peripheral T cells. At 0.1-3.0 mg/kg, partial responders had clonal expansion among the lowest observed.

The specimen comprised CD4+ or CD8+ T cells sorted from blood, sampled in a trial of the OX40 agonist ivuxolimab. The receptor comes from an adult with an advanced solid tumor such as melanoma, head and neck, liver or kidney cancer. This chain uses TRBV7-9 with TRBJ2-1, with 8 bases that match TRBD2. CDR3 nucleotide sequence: TGTGCCAGCTCCCAGGCGGGGGGCCCAAGCTCCTACAATGAGCAGTTCTTC. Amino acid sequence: CASSQAGGPSSYNEQFF.